Sequencing of this T cell receptor (beta chain) was carried out in a study of T cell responses to AZD1222 COVID-19 vaccine. J was trimmed by 2 bases and V by 6 bases; bases with no gene match: 6. CDR1 and CDR2 from the germline V gene are LGHDT and YNNKEL (reference sequence). CDR3 length: 15 residues. Comments on this clone: Its antigen remains unknown.

Overall study results and limits: Only a handful of AZD1222 recipients, roughly six in all, had baseline seropositivity. Targeting of unmutated variant regions was reportedly seen in nearly half of spike-specific TCRs.

Some clones are missing from TCRdb's copy, which holds only in-frame ones; the method was immunoSEQ multiplex PCR. The profile shows about 130,000 clones, more than 70% of them singletons. This TCR was recovered from an adult in good health. The chain couples TRBV3-1 (or the pseudogene TRBV3-2) to TRBJ2-7; TRBD2 agrees at 11 bases. This material consisted of peripheral blood, taken on day 0 of AZD1222 vaccination. This CDR3 is CASRATSGGAYEQYF. Here the CDR3 DNA reads TGTGCCAGCAGAGCCACTAGCGGGGGAGCCTACGAGCAGTACTTC.